This T cell receptor beta chain was captured in a study of blood T cell repertoires in COVID-19. Study-level background: The United States, Italy and Spain supplied acute and convalescent COVID-19 samples. Sources were T cells, B-cell-depleted T cells, or PBMCs; the material itself was cDNA or gDNA.

Cohorts were assigned according to the clinical history that participants reported. The CDR3 is 13 residues long. The V segment lost 6 bases and the J segment 5 bases; nucleotides outside the gene matches: 5. In germline, CDR1 is ENHRY, CDR2 SYGVKD. Here immunoSEQ multiplex PCR was the method, and the copy in TCRdb shows in-frame clones only, minus some. Counted here are roughly 430,000 clones, roughly 88% occurring once; the ten biggest clones make up roughly 2%. Sequences were obtained from PBMCs or T cells enriched from blood (not recorded which). V is TRBV10-3 and J is TRBJ1-2, with 8 bases matching TRBD1. This TCR derives from a woman in her thirties or forties with acute COVID-19. The CDR3 region has the DNA TGTGCCATCAGCGAGGACAGGGAGTATGGCTACACCTTC. This encodes CAISEDREYGYTF.